These T cell receptor beta chains were read from a single sample in a study of beta chain features in type 1 diabetes. Clones were read by immunoSEQ multiplex PCR, and TCRdb kept only the in-frame ones, dropping some. The repertoire has a few hundred thousand clones, 11% of them found once; the top ten carry 0.015%. The specimen sequenced was naive CD4+ T cells from blood. Receptors were obtained from a woman in her thirties in good health. The CDR3 runs from the conserved cysteine through the conserved F or W.

j_gene,v_gene,len,CDR3aa
TRBJ2-7,TRBV11-1,17,CASSIGPPATGEYEQYF
TRBJ1-4,TRBV29-1,12,CSVGQSNEKLFF
TRBJ2-4,TRBV6-4,13,CARKPRASRVLYF
TRBJ2-1,TRBV18,16,CASSPTGTSGKNEQFF
TRBJ1-1,TRBV7-6,13,CASSSSGNTEAFF
TRBJ1-5,TRBV23-1,17,CASSQCLRGQDNQPQHF
TRBJ2-1,TRBV4-3,14,CASSHAGGANEQFF
TRBJ2-2,TRBV7-9,14,CASSFRGHTGELFF
TRBJ2-2,TRBV6-5,16,CASSYSIPSNTGELFF
TRBJ2-1,TRBV6-6,15,CASSYPATSPDEEFF
TRBJ1-5,TRBV6-6,12,CASTPGGQPQHF
TRBJ2-7,TRBV18,14,CASSQGVSTYEQYF
TRBJ2-7,TRBV14,12,CASSLTGYEQYF
TRBJ2-7,TRBV7-2,16,CASSLVSLAGAHEQYF
TRBJ2-1,TRBV28,15,CASSSGTSQANEQFF
TRBJ2-7,TRBV7-2,14,CASSLAQFAYEQYF
TRBJ2-1,TRBV19,16,CASSTLEGVSYNEQFF
TRBJ2-2,TRBV28,18,CASKPRLAGAGRTGELFF
TRBJ2-5,TRBV7-2,17,CASSQGQGRSLQETQYF
TRBJ1-5,TRBV7-9,13,CASSLKGLEPQHF
TRBJ2-5,TRBV2,15,CASSEVRAGAETQYF
TRBJ2-1,TRBV4-2,15,CASSQDVTENNEQFF
TRBJ2-7,TRBV5-1,14,CASSFRTEGYEQYF
TRBJ2-1,TRBV6-6,16,CASSYSGGFSELGQFF
TRBJ2-7,TRBV6-5,14,CAAPLGAVSYEQYF
TRBJ2-3,TRBV28,14,CASSSGSSTDTQYF
TRBJ1-2,TRBV7-9,14,CASSQLGTGDGYTF
TRBJ1-1,TRBV9,12,CASSAQGYEAFF
TRBJ2-3,TRBV5-4,15,CASSSGGTSTDTQYF
TRBJ2-7,TRBV7-8,14,CASSFRHSPYEQYF
TRBJ1-1,TRBV6-5,15,CASSYSNRANTEAFF
TRBJ2-7,TRBV29-1,11,CSVEDNYEQYF
TRBJ1-5,TRBV28,17,CASSFPRTGARNQPQHF
TRBJ1-5,TRBV19,16,CASSIVTGGSNQPQHF
TRBJ2-5,TRBV7-9,17,CASSLATGLAGVETQYF
TRBJ1-1,TRBV5-6,14,CASSLARLTTEAFF
TRBJ1-1,TRBV18,13,CASSPGGDTEAFF
TRBJ2-1,TRBV19,15,CASSIAISSYNEQFF
TRBJ2-7,TRBV28,14,CASSSADRDYEQYF
TRBJ2-3,TRBV5-4,16,CASSFFGDLARDTQYF
TRBJ2-5,TRBV6-5,16,CASSLTGLAGTETQYF
TRBJ1-5,TRBV2,16,CASSRDRAPSNQPQHF
TRBJ2-1,TRBV5-1,13,CASSLETAHEQFF
TRBJ2-3,TRBV20-1,10,CSARRDTQYF
TRBJ2-2,TRBV28,17,CASSPAPGQANTGELFF
TRBJ2-5,TRBV13,17,CASSPRRSSGGMETQYF
TRBJ2-1,TRBV14,17,CASSQDPAGGVYNEQFF
TRBJ1-1,TRBV7-3,13,CASSDGSSGKAFF
TRBJ1-5,TRBV7-2,15,CASSTGMGSNQPQHF
TRBJ2-3,TRBV11-2,15,CASSNLAHSTDTQYF
TRBJ2-1,TRBV7-2,15,CASSFSGGSYNEQFF